A single sample is the source of the 5 T cell receptor beta chains below, sequenced in a study of T cell repertoires in cytomegalovirus infection. These receptors lack a known antigen. TCRdb itself ran the reads through MiXCR, one entry per CDR3 protein. The data show 350,000 to 400,000 distinct CDR3 sequences, with about 35% seen just once and roughly 13% held by the top ten. This specimen was cultured PBMCs, taken from culture after CMV antigen stimulation. Receptors originate from a human donor in good health (CMV status not recorded). Some clones in this sample may be carry-over from other donors' samples.

The rearrangement uses TRBV5-1 and TRBJ2-1, with D maybe TRBD1 (6 bases). The CDR3 is 13 residues long. V was clipped by 5 bases and J by 6 bases, with 12 bases between them. Germline V gives CDR1 SGHRS, CDR2 YFSETQ. The DNA of the CDR3 is TGCGCCAGCAGGGGGGCGTCGGTCAATGAGCAGTTCTTC. Its protein product is CASRGASVNEQFF.

The sample holds many counts of this clonotype. V usage is TRBV7-2 and J usage is TRBJ2-3; no reliable D call. This CDR3 has 15 amino acids. The germline gives CDR1 SGHTA, CDR2 FQGNSA. Trimming cost V 2 bases and J 1 base, with 10 bases left between them. CDR3 protein: CASSLRSPGTDTQYF. CDR3 DNA sequence: TGTGCCAGCAGCTTAAGGAGTCCAGGCACAGATACGCAGTATTTT.

The chain combines TRBV29-1 with TRBJ2-1, with D possibly TRBD2 on 5 matching bases. Trimming took off 6 bases at V and 1 base at J, with 13 bases between the two ends. CDR3 length: 14 residues. The germline gives CDR1 SQVTM, CDR2 ANQGSEA. CDR3 DNA: TGCAGCGTGCGAGGGTTATCGTCCTACAATGAGCAGTTCTTC. This translates into CSVRGLSSYNEQFF.

The genes are TRBV7-2 and TRBJ2-5, with 8 bases fitting TRBD2. The V segment lost 4 bases and the J segment 4 bases; nucleotides outside the gene matches: 8. The CDR3 spans 15 residues. Germline V gene data show CDR1 as SGHTA and CDR2 as FQGNSA. CDR3: CASSSGGGRRETQYF. The DNA of the CDR3 is TGTGCCAGCAGCTCGGGGGGCGGGAGGCGAGAGACCCAGTACTTC.

This clonotype appeared a few times. V and J are TRBV7-6 and TRBJ2-5; TRBD2 might be the D (6 bases). With 5 bases removed from V and 5 bases from J, the gap between germline ends came to 12 bases. The CDR3 has 13 residues. The germline gives CDR1 SGHVS, CDR2 FNYEAQ. The CDR3 DNA is TGTGCCAGCAGCCCTCGAGGGAGGGAGACCCAGTACTTC. Protein: CASSPRGRETQYF.